This is a list of T cell receptor beta chains from one sample in a study of control samples from healthy donors and cancer patients. The repertoire was sequenced with immunoSEQ multiplex PCR; TCRdb's copy has only in-frame clones and lacks some. Among about 6,700 clones listed, 65% to 80% were seen once. The sample consisted of formalin-fixed, paraffin-embedded tissue. The receptors derive from a male donor with melanoma. Both conserved end residues are trimmed from each CDR3. Fields, in order: CDR3 protein, CDR3 length, V gene, D gene, clone size, J gene. D genes are given only for firm matches. Where a row states a size, it is once, few, many or the class of an expanded clone; other rows omit it.

ASSFKGQGYTGELF	14	TRBV5-1	TRBD1	-	TRBJ2-2
ASSFGYGETQY	11	TRBV27	-	-	TRBJ2-5
ASSVAVGGETQY	12	TRBV9	TRBD2	-	TRBJ2-5
ATKPGTLKRELF	12	TRBV19	-	-	TRBJ2-2
ATRGTGGGQETQY	13	TRBV15	TRBD1	-	TRBJ2-5
AISDRRVDQPQH	12	TRBV10-3	-	few	TRBJ1-5
ASSPRGGRRETQY	13	TRBV6-5	TRBD2	few	TRBJ2-5
ASSYSGGTGELF	12	TRBV6-2/TRBV6-3	-	-	TRBJ2-2
ASSRDPSPSLYGYT	14	TRBV5-5	-	-	TRBJ1-2
ASSYAQAGYGNTIY	14	TRBV6-2/TRBV6-3	-	-	TRBJ1-3
ASSYSYGKPDTQY	13	TRBV6-5	-	once	TRBJ2-3
ATSRVTGGDEKLF	13	TRBV15	TRBD1	once	TRBJ1-4
ASSDPNRPGLAF	12	TRBV27	-	-	TRBJ1-1
ASSDSHRGGLGEQF	14	TRBV6-4	-	-	TRBJ2-1
ASSLIGQGASDEQF	14	TRBV7-9	TRBD1	-	TRBJ2-1
ASSPGTLRVDQPQH	14	TRBV18	-	-	TRBJ1-5
ASSLRNWGEKLF	12	TRBV5-1	-	-	TRBJ1-4
ASSLIGHRMDYGYT	14	TRBV27	-	-	TRBJ1-2
ASRYRLGYT	9	TRBV28	-	few	TRBJ1-2
ASSLARRQDQETQY	14	TRBV11-1	-	-	TRBJ2-5
ASSGRTVNTEAF	12	TRBV2	-	-	TRBJ1-1
ASSRDSNQPQH	11	TRBV28	-	-	TRBJ1-5
ASRQDRGPYGYT	12	TRBV6-5	TRBD1	few	TRBJ1-2
ASSKMGRLTNYGYT	14	TRBV21-1	-	few	TRBJ1-2
ASSVGETSYPETQY	14	TRBV9	-	once	TRBJ2-5
ASSPATGGWETQY	13	TRBV7-9	TRBD1	-	TRBJ2-5
ASLDTPRIQY	10	TRBV6-5	-	few	TRBJ2-4
ASSLEPDTGELF	12	TRBV5-1	-	once	TRBJ2-2
SVEVNLNTEAF	11	TRBV29-1	-	-	TRBJ1-1
ASSEEGPTGWNSPLH	15	TRBV2	-	-	TRBJ1-6
ANSQERGEQF	10	TRBV4-1	-	-	TRBJ2-1
ASSLARGGSPLH	12	TRBV7-2	-	-	TRBJ1-6
ASSLDGTPLGYGYT	14	TRBV5-1	-	-	TRBJ1-2
ASSTGTGINEQF	12	TRBV27	TRBD1	few	TRBJ2-1
ASSGTGLGRSGDTQY	15	TRBV5-1	TRBD1	-	TRBJ2-3
ASSLGVSYNEQF	12	TRBV13	-	few	TRBJ2-1
ASSGSVRNTIY	11	TRBV10-1	-	-	TRBJ1-3
ASSQEVTVGEQY	12	TRBV3-1/TRBV3-2	-	-	TRBJ2-7
ASSRTLDMGGYT	12	TRBV18	-	-	TRBJ1-2
ASSIIPIRGTEAF	13	TRBV19	-	-	TRBJ1-1
ASSSRVGSKF	10	TRBV12-3/TRBV12-4	-	-	TRBJ2-1
ASSQDRGSNQPQH	13	TRBV3-1/TRBV3-2	TRBD1	few	TRBJ1-5
ASSQSTGTGGRNEQF	15	TRBV28	TRBD1	-	TRBJ2-1
ASSLETDTQY	10	TRBV12-3/TRBV12-4	-	-	TRBJ2-3
ASSQDRRGLYNEQF	14	TRBV4-3	TRBD1	-	TRBJ2-1
ASSQAGQEQETQY	13	TRBV4-2	TRBD1	-	TRBJ2-5
ASSHTGRGDTEAF	13	TRBV5-1	-	-	TRBJ1-1
ASSLDWTGVENQPQH	15	TRBV7-9	TRBD1	-	TRBJ1-5
ASSISGLAVGDTQY	14	TRBV27	TRBD2	-	TRBJ2-3